This TCR beta chain was identified during a study of blood T cell repertoires in COVID-19. Background on the study: PBMCs, B-cell-depleted T cells, or T cells provided the cDNA or gDNA that made up the material.

Per the original methods: It was from reference gene primer amplification that nucleated cell counts were estimated. This table comes from immunoSEQ multiplex PCR, and its TCRdb copy is limited to in-frame clones, with some not included. V, J and clone size reflect that table, while D and trimming were determined from the DNA. The sample has approximately 180,000 clones; over 80% are singletons. From germline, CDR1 is SGHDT and CDR2 YYEEEE. V lost 2 bases to trimming and J lost 4 bases; unmatched junction nucleotides: 5. The CDR3 runs 14 residues. The rearrangement links TRBV5-6 to TRBJ1-1; 7 bases agree with TRBD1. Sequencing was performed on peripheral blood. The sequence derives from a woman in her thirties or forties with COVID-19, enrolled during active disease. CDR3 DNA sequence: TGTGCCAGCAGCTTAATGACAGGGAGCACTGAAGCTTTCTTT. It specifies CASSLMTGSTEAFF.